This T cell receptor (beta chain) came from a study of T cell clonality in common variable immunodeficiency. This clone turned up a few times. Its cognate antigen is unknown. The read gets to within 3 residues of the CDR3 end, and the germline J gene fills in the rest. Distinct nucleotide sequences in the sample also encode this CDR3. Caucasian heritage predominated among both patients and controls. Study observations and caveats: CVID subjects showed higher TCRbeta clonality than healthy controls. In common variable immunodeficiency, TCR beta chains reportedly carried fewer deletions and N-nucleotide insertions.

The CDR3 has 16 amino acids. V was shortened by 3 bases and J by 4 bases, with 19 bases between the two germline ends. Germline-derived CDR1 and CDR2 are SNHLY and FYNNEI. CVID and control samples used equivalent genomic DNA input. Assay used: immunoSEQ multiplex PCR; TCRdb lists only in-frame clones, some missing. The sample holds 50,000 to 65,000 clones, and no clone turns up only once. The gene calls are TRBV2 and TRBJ2-7; perhaps TRBD1 as D (6 bases). The receptor's source is a person aged 18-70 years in good health. Sequenced: peripheral blood mononuclear cells. Partial CDR3 DNA: TGTGCCAGCAGTGACCTTTGGCAGGGGATCGAATACGAG. It is translated as CASSDLWQGIEYE. The entire CDR3 is CASSDLWQGIEYEQYF.